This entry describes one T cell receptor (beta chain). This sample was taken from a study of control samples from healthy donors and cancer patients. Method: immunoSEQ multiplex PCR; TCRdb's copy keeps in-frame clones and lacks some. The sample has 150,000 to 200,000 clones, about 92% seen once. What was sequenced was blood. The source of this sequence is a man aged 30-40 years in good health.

CDR3 amino acids: CASSATGGNSPLHF. The CDR3 DNA is TGCGCCAGCAGCGCAACAGGGGGTAATTCACCCCTCCACTTT. The genes are TRBV5-1 and TRBJ1-6; TRBD1 aligns across 8 bases. V dropped 4 bases and J dropped 6; count of bases not matched to a gene: 3. The germline gives CDR1 SGHRS, CDR2 YFSETQ. The CDR3 has 14 amino acids.